The entry below gives a single TCR beta chain sequence along with its context. Its target is not known. The protocol was immunoSEQ multiplex PCR, while the TCRdb copy is restricted to in-frame clones and leaves out a portion. The sample yields roughly 1,500 clones, 15% to 20% seen once. This entry comes from a study of T cells in localized non-small cell lung cancer. Regarding the study as a whole: Heterogeneity cannot be ruled out, as sequencing used one tumor region only. Compared with tumor, uninvolved adjacent lung displayed greater T cell clonality, ranking highest overall. In adjacent lung appeared a median around 59 of the top 100 tumor clones. Blood T cell density predicted longer survival; adjacent-lung clonality, shorter.

The source material was lung tumor tissue, sampled before any cancer treatment. The sequence was obtained from a woman aged 40 to 75 with stage I lung adenocarcinoma.

CDR3 region: CASSPGTGLKTQYF. In DNA, the CDR3 is TGTGCCAGTAGCCCTGGGACAGGGTTGAAGACCCAGTACTTC. The V call is TRBV19, the J call TRBJ2-5; 9 positions match TRBD1. From germline, CDR1 is LNHDA and CDR2 SQIVND (reference sequence). The CDR3 has 14 amino acids. After removal of 6 bases from V and 6 bases from J, the junction contained 8 bases not matched to a gene. Using reference TRBV19 and TRBJ2-5 for the parts outside the CDR3, the full variable domain is DGGITQSPKYLFRKEGQNVTLSCEQNLNHDAMYWYRQDPGQGLRLIYYSQIVNDFQKGDIAEGYSVSREKKESFPLTVTSAQKNPTAFYLCASSPGTGLKTQYFGPGTRLLVL.